Below are 15 T cell receptor beta chains sequenced from a single sample in a study of T cells expressing NK-cell markers. For each CDR3 protein, TCRdb gives one entry from its re-call of the 5' RACE reads, without DNA. The data include about 440,000 distinct CDR3 sequences; the top ten clones carry less than 7.5%. Sequencing was carried out using blood T cells: a sorted CD56 or NKG2C T cell subset, CD4+ or CD8+ T cells, or bulk PBMC T cells (not recorded which). All receptors derive from a woman between 18 and 70 years old in good health.

The V gene is TRBV5-5, the J gene TRBJ2-5. This CDR3 region has 12 residues. Per the germline V gene, CDR1 is SGHKS and CDR2 is YYEKEE (reference sequence). This CDR3 is CASDSGVETQYF.

The chain joins TRBV12-3 or TRBV12-4 to TRBJ2-5; the D call from TCRdb, TRBD2, cannot be confirmed without DNA. The CDR3 is made up of 17 amino acids. The CDR3 loop reads CASSPPRLAGGQETQYF.

This rearrangement joins TRBV7-2 to TRBJ2-7; there is no DNA to check the TCRdb D call of TRBD1. The CDR3 totals 15 residues. CDR1 is SGHTA, CDR2 FQGNSA, per germline. The CDR3 sequence is CASSLVGTGSYEQYF.

This sequence joins TRBV29-1 and TRBJ2-3; without DNA, the TCRdb call of TRBD2 cannot be checked. CDR1 SQVTM and CDR2 ANQGSEA come from the germline V gene. The CDR3 contains 14 residues. This chain's CDR3 is CSARPGTAPDTQYF.

The chain recombines TRBV10-3 with TRBJ2-6. The CDR3 spans 17 residues. Germline loops: CDR1 ENHRY, CDR2 SYGVKD. CDR3 sequence reads: CAISESGLRDGANVLTF.

The chain uses TRBV7-2 and TRBJ2-7; the TRBD1 assignment by TCRdb is unverifiable without DNA. There are 15 residues in the CDR3. The V gene's germline CDR1 is SGHTA and CDR2 FQGNSA. CDR3 loop: CASSLRTVFSYEQYF.

The rearrangement links TRBV5-5 to TRBJ1-1; TCRdb's D gene call, TRBD1, goes unchecked for lack of DNA. Germline CDR1 SGHKS, CDR2 YYEKEE (reference sequence). The CDR3 is 14 amino acids. The CDR3 is CASSRSRGNTEAFF.

V is TRBV21-1 and J is TRBJ2-7; the D call of TRBD1 rests on TCRdb alone, since no DNA is present to check it. TRBV21-1 is flagged as a pseudogene. The CDR3 runs to 13 residues. This CDR3 is CAMRTVNLYEQYF.

CDR3 protein: CASSYGRGGRSDTQYF. The chain employs TRBV6-5 and TRBJ2-3; TCRdb proposes TRBD1, but this gene call is untestable without DNA. The CDR3 has 16 amino acids. CDR1 is MNHEY and CDR2 is SVGAGI in the germline V gene.

The rearrangement links TRBV5-1 to TRBJ2-7; TCRdb indicates TRBD2, and absent DNA this call remains unverified. The CDR3 has 16 amino acids. In germline, CDR1 is SGHRS, CDR2 YFSETQ. The chain's CDR3 is CASSLAGPPNAYEQYF.

The rearrangement joins TRBV15 to TRBJ1-1. This CDR3 contains 16 residues. From germline, CDR1 is LNHNV and CDR2 YYDKDF (reference sequence). The CDR3 sequence is CATSRGIGVMNTEAFF.

The J gene is TRBJ2-5, the V gene TRBV3-1; the TCRdb D gene call, TRBD1, has no DNA to confirm it. The germline V gene encodes CDR1 LGHDT and CDR2 YNNKEL (reference sequence). This CDR3 is 15 amino acids long. CDR3: CASSIPGRLRETQYF.

The CDR3 loop reads CATSRDSTETQYF. The rearrangement links TRBV15 to TRBJ2-5; without DNA, the TCRdb call of TRBD2 cannot be checked. This CDR3 is built from 13 residues. Germline values: CDR1 LNHNV, CDR2 YYDKDF (reference sequence). The full variable domain, its missing parts supplied by reference TRBV15 and TRBJ2-5, is DAMVIQNPRYQVTQFGKPVTLSCSQTLNHNVMYWYQQKSSQAPKLLFHYYDKDFNNEADTPDNFQSRRPNTSFCFLDIRSPGLGDTAMYLCATSRDSTETQYFGPGTRLLVL.

The rearrangement uses TRBV27 and TRBJ1-5. This CDR3 comprises 16 residues. Germline CDR1 reads MNHEY; CDR2 reads SMNVEV (reference sequence). The CDR3 here is CASSSLRERGDQPQHF.

The rearrangement joins TRBV20-1 to TRBJ2-2; TCRdb designates TRBD1, a call that cannot be tested without DNA. Germline-derived CDR1 and CDR2 are DFQATT and SNEGSKA (reference sequence). The CDR3 consists of 15 residues. The CDR3 reads CSASPPAPNTGELFF.